The sequence of this T cell receptor beta chain was determined in a study of shared clonotypes between healthy human individuals. Study-wide points: The genetic and exposure-history diversity represented was limited by few donors.

Each PCR replicate from the sorted subsets contained about 200 ng DNA, which is some 30,000 T cell genomes. Profiled with immunoSEQ multiplex PCR; TCRdb holds only in-frame clones, not every one. Of some 2.3 million clones in the sample, 93% were seen once. Investigators divided CD4+ cells into CD45RA+ naive and CD45RA-negative memory subsets. The CDR3 totals 11 residues. Germline V gene data show CDR1 as MNHNS and CDR2 as SASEGT. Trimming removed 5 bases at V and 4 bases at J, with 5 bases between. To note about this clone: Its antigen remains unidentified.

J is TRBJ2-5 and V is TRBV6-1; no clear D gene. The sequencing input was naive CD4+ T cells from PBMCs. As for subset: CD45RA+ positively selected. This receptor was identified in a man younger than 35 in good health. Some clones in this sample may be carry-over from other donors' samples. CDR3 region: CASSFGETQYF. The CDR3 DNA is TGTGCCAGCAGTTTCGGAGAGACCCAGTACTTC.